This T cell receptor beta chain was identified during a study of OX40 agonist ivuxolimab in advanced cancers. Sampling times: baseline, cycle 4 day 1, cycle 7 day 1. TCRdb keeps only in-frame clones here, not all; method: immunoSEQ multiplex PCR. The sample comprises more than 45,000 clones, around nine tenths of which are singletons, and roughly 8% rests with the top ten. General observations from the study: The investigators did not determine what antigen specificity the expanded peripheral T cells had. Low normalized T-cell clonal expansion also characterized some of the nonresponders.

Trimming removed 5 bases from V and 6 bases from J; junction bases left unmatched: 4. There are 13 residues in the CDR3. CDR1 and CDR2 (germline): GTSNPN, SVGIG (reference sequence). To note about this clone: The antigen is not known.

This TCR derives from an adult with an advanced solid tumor such as melanoma, head and neck, liver or kidney cancer. The chain joins TRBV30 to TRBJ1-6, with 7 positions matching TRBD1. The sequenced sample was CD4+ or CD8+ T cells sorted from blood, obtained in a trial of the OX40 agonist ivuxolimab. The CDR3 DNA is TGTGCCTGGGAGGGACAGCCTAATTCACCCCTCCACTTT. Translated: CAWEGQPNSPLHF.